Presented here are 9 T cell receptor beta chains from one specimen sequenced in a study of cytomegalovirus exposure and HLA in healthy donors. The PCR contained 60 Vbeta and 13 Jbeta primers. Repertoires were generated with immunoSEQ multiplex PCR, while TCRdb's copy carries only in-frame clones and drops some. Seen here are around 150,000 clones, about 80% observed once, and the top ten hold roughly 4.2%. The sequenced material came from PBMCs. These receptors were collected from a man aged 40-55 years in good health and CMV-seropositive.

This clone was seen only once. The CDR3 DNA reads as TGTGCCAGCAGCTTAGGGTTCGGGGGGAGCACAGATACGCAGTATTTT. Translation: CASSLGFGGSTDTQYF. The chain joins TRBV7-8 to TRBJ2-3; TRBD2 matches at 7 bases. J was trimmed by 0 bases and V by 1 base; bases with no gene match: 4. Germline V gene lookup returns CDR1 SGHVS and CDR2 FQNEAQ. The CDR3 has 16 residues.

The chain couples TRBV30 to TRBJ1-6; 9 bases are shared with TRBD1. Germline V CDR1 and CDR2: GTSNPN, SVGIG (reference sequence). CDR3 length: 13 residues. In nucleotides, the CDR3 is TGTGCTCAACGGGACAGGGTTAGTTCACCCCTCCACTTT. Translated, it gives CAQRDRVSSPLHF.

This clone occurred once. The V and J genes are TRBV6-6 and TRBJ1-2, with a tentative D call TRBD1 (6 bases). The germline gives CDR1 MNHNY, CDR2 SVGAGI (reference sequence). This CDR3 is built from 15 residues. The V end was cut by 6 bases, the J end by 2 bases, with 16 bases between. Here the CDR3 DNA reads TGTGCCAGCAGGGAAGTAGGGGGACCCAACTATGGCTACACCTTC. As protein: CASREVGGPNYGYTF.

The chain combines TRBV2 with TRBJ2-7; tentatively, D is TRBD1 (6 bases). The CDR3 length is 15 residues. V was clipped by 6 bases and J by 3 bases, with 18 bases between them. Germline loops: CDR1 SNHLY, CDR2 FYNNEI. The CDR3 bases are TGTGCCAGCAGCCGGGACACTGGAGTTTTCTACGAGCAGTACTTC. Translating it yields CASSRDTGVFYEQYF.

The V gene is TRBV19, the J gene TRBJ1-2; D not resolved. The CDR3 has 14 amino acids. V lost 1 base, J lost 8 bases, and 14 bases lay in between. The germline gives CDR1 LNHDA, CDR2 SQIVND (reference sequence). The CDR3: CASSIGRAAGGYTF. In nucleotides, the CDR3 is TGTGCCAGTAGTATAGGCCGGGCCGCGGGGGGCTACACCTTC. The variable domain in full, with the rest retrieved from reference TRBV19 and TRBJ1-2, is DGGITQSPKYLFRKEGQNVTLSCEQNLNHDAMYWYRQDPGQGLRLIYYSQIVNDFQKGDIAEGYSVSREKKESFPLTVTSAQKNPTAFYLCASSIGRAAGGYTFGSGTRLTVV.

The chain carries TRBV7-2 and TRBJ2-1; 7 bases agree with TRBD2. Germline V gene data show CDR1 as SGHTA and CDR2 as FQGNSA. There are 15 residues in the CDR3. J gave up 2 bases and V 4 bases, and 5 bases lay outside the gene matches. CDR3 sequence: CASSYLAGAYNEQFF. For the CDR3, the DNA is TGTGCCAGCAGCTACTTAGCGGGTGCCTACAATGAGCAGTTCTTC.

The chain couples TRBV9 to TRBJ2-1; the D is unclear. The CDR3 is made up of 14 amino acids. V lost 1 base and J 5 bases, leaving 10 bases between the germline ends. The germline gives CDR1 SGDLS, CDR2 YYNGEE. DNA for the CDR3: TGTGCCAGCAGCGTAACCTGGCTGCACAATGAGCAGTTCTTC. Protein: CASSVTWLHNEQFF.

This chain uses TRBV5-1 with TRBJ1-1, with 8 bases matching TRBD1. The CDR3 sequence is 14 residues long. J was trimmed by 5 bases and V by 4 bases; bases with no gene match: 7. The germline CDR1 and CDR2 sequences are SGHRS and YFSETQ. As DNA, the CDR3 is TGCGCCAGCAGCCAACAGGGGGGAGGAACTGAAGCTTTCTTT. Translated: CASSQQGGGTEAFF. Complete variable domain (other parts from reference TRBV5-1 and TRBJ1-1): KAGVTQTPRYLIKTRGQQVTLSCSPISGHRSVSWYQQTPGQGLQFLFEYFSETQRNKGNFPGRFSGRQFSNSRSEMNVSTLELGDSALYLCASSQQGGGTEAFFGQGTRLTVV.

The CDR3 sequence is CASSRGGTGGAIGEQYF. CDR3 sequence (DNA): TGTGCCAGTAGTAGGGGTGGGACAGGGGGCGCGATTGGCGAGCAGTACTTC. The chain combines TRBV19 with TRBJ2-7; TRBD1 matches at 12 bases. V was clipped by 4 bases and J by 6 bases; unmatched bases: 13. The CDR3 loop spans 17 amino acids. Germline V CDR1 and CDR2: LNHDA, SQIVND (reference sequence).